Included here is one T cell receptor (beta chain) sequence, with context. Its antigen target is currently unknown. No much larger clone exists at a distance of one base, and base qualities are not known. The trial excluded patients who had a history of autoimmune disease or who were on systemic immunosuppression. Peripheral blood for TCR sequencing was collected from all dose cohorts at baseline, on cycle 4 day 1, and on cycle 7 day 1. Samples came from an open-label, multicenter, first-in-human phase I dose-escalation trial of ivuxolimab. The trial enrolled adults with locally advanced or metastatic head and neck squamous cell, hepatocellular, melanoma or renal cell carcinoma. Before TCR sequencing, CD4+ and CD8+ T cells were separately sorted from peripheral blood. The data derive from a study of OX40 agonist ivuxolimab in advanced cancers. Notes on the research overall: The costimulatory receptor OX40 (CD134) was targeted by ivuxolimab, a fully human IgG2 agonistic monoclonal antibody. Intravenous ivuxolimab was administered to patients every 2 weeks at six dose levels: 0.01, 0.1, 0.3, 1.5, 3 and 10 mg/kg. Of the approximately 53 patients in dose escalation, around 20 had hepatocellular carcinoma, some 15 had melanoma, 9 had renal cell carcinoma and 9 had head and neck cancer. A male proportion of 82.7% and a mean age of 60 years, ranging from about 23 to 79, were recorded for the dose-escalation cohort. Prior anti-PD-1, anti-PD-L1 or anti-CTLA-4 therapy was permitted, and checkpoint inhibitors had been received by roughly 42% of dose-escalation patients. Partial responses occurred in three dose-escalation patients: two with cutaneous melanoma and one with hepatocellular carcinoma. The point of sequencing TCRbeta in the periphery was to test whether ivuxolimab changed TCR sequence diversity and drove clonal T-cell expansion. The monotherapy dose-escalation portion (N ≈ 52 patients) of the phase I ivuxolimab trial is reported in the paper. Here is what the overall study found, with its caveats: Partial responders in the 0.1-3.0 mg/kg groups had among the lowest normalized peripheral clonal expansion, especially among CD8+ T cells. Which antigens the clonally expanded peripheral T cells were specific for was not determined. After ivuxolimab, more expanded clones were found on average in CD8+ T cells than in CD4+ T cells. Low levels of normalized T-cell clonal expansion were also seen in some patients who did not respond. At doses from 0.1 to 3.0 mg/kg, clonal expansion was seen in both CD4+ and CD8+ blood T cells between baseline and week 6.

The CDR3 goes from the cysteine to the phenylalanine over 15 residues. CDR3 DNA is the only sequence kept; it has 45 bases, read in frame from the first base. From a lookup of the germline V gene (reference sequence), CDR1 and CDR2 are MNHNY and SVGAGI. V lost 1 base and J lost 5 bases; the stretch between them is 9 bases long. Genomic DNA was extracted from sorted cells for sequencing of the TCRbeta CDR3 region. The immunoSEQ Assay was used to sequence the TCRbeta CDR3 regions. TCRdb provides this immuneACCESS table in a form limited to in-frame rearrangements. Some clones are lacking; in checked studies, under half of them reflect an unresolved V gene, and why the rest are absent is not known. This sample is represented by 98,000 or so clones; about 79% of them were singletons. Roughly 1.5% of the sample comes from the top ten.

Sequenced here: CD4+ or CD8+ T cells sorted from blood, sampled in a trial of the OX40 agonist ivuxolimab. This TCR derives from an adult with an advanced solid tumor such as melanoma, head and neck, liver or kidney cancer. This chain joins TRBV6-6 to TRBJ1-6, with no confidently assigned D gene. The CDR3 amino acid sequence is: CASSYLRANNSPLHF. The nucleotide sequence reads as follows: TGTGCCAGCAGTTACTTAAGAGCGAATAATTCACCCCTCCACTTT.